The 24 T cell receptor beta chains below come from one sample, sequenced in a study of blood T cell repertoires in COVID-19. Profiling relied on immunoSEQ multiplex PCR, and the TCRdb table lists in-frame clones only, not all of them. The repertoire holds roughly 440,000 clones, with more than 70% as singletons. The sample taken for sequencing was peripheral blood. These receptors were collected from a woman aged 45 to 65 with COVID-19, enrolled during active disease.

V gene TRBV14 combines with J gene TRBJ1-1; D uncertain. Germline V gives CDR1 SGHDN, CDR2 FVKESK. The CDR3 runs to 16 residues. V was cut by 4 bases and J by 3 bases, with 18 bases left in between. CDR3 DNA sequence: TGTGCCAGCAGCCTTAGGTTTGAGGGAACGGACACTGAAGCTTTCTTT. It is translated as CASSLRFEGTDTEAFF.

The chain combines TRBV9 with TRBJ2-1, with a weak D call TRBD1 (5 bases). This CDR3 has 15 amino acids. V lost 0 bases to trimming and J lost 6 bases, with 13 bases between them. In germline, CDR1 is SGDLS, CDR2 YYNGEE. Here the CDR3 reads CASSVEPGLFNEQFF. The CDR3, as DNA: TGTGCCAGCAGCGTAGAACCAGGGCTCTTCAATGAGCAGTTCTTC.

This clone was seen once. The V and J genes are TRBV5-1 and TRBJ1-1; maybe TRBD1 (6 bases). Germline V gene lookup returns CDR1 SGHRS and CDR2 YFSETQ. V lost 4 bases to trimming and J lost 3 bases, with 19 bases between them. This CDR3 has 16 amino acids. The CDR3 protein is CASSSRDTQQDTEAFF. The CDR3 DNA reads as TGCGCCAGCAGCAGTCGGGACACCCAACAGGACACTGAAGCTTTCTTT.

This clone has a handful of counts. The chain links TRBV2 to TRBJ2-5, with 7 bases fitting TRBD2. The V gene's germline CDR1 is SNHLY and CDR2 FYNNEI. V lost 5 bases and J lost 4; bases outside the gene matches: 16. CDR3 length equals 17 residues. The CDR3 region is CASSPGGLSLWGETQYF. DNA of the CDR3: TGTGCCAGCAGTCCGGGAGGCCTTAGCCTCTGGGGAGAGACCCAGTACTTC. The full variable domain, in which reference TRBV2 and TRBJ2-5 provide the parts outside the CDR3, is EPEVTQTPSHQVTQMGQEVILRCVPISNHLYFYWYRQILGQKVEFLVSFYNNEISEKSEIFDDQFSVERPDGSNFTLKIRSTKLEDSAMYFCASSPGGLSLWGETQYFGPGTRLLVL.

The chain recombines TRBV6-6 with TRBJ2-2, with 9 nucleotides matching TRBD1. The CDR3 runs 15 residues. J gave up 6 bases and V 4 bases, and 6 bases lay outside the gene matches. The V gene's germline CDR1 is MNHNY and CDR2 SVGAGI (reference sequence). CDR3 loop: CASSSTGGDPGELFF. The CDR3 region has the DNA TGTGCCAGCAGTTCCACAGGGGGCGACCCCGGGGAGCTGTTTTTT.

In this sample, this clone turned up once. The chain uses TRBV6-1 and TRBJ1-5; a weak D match, TRBD1 (6 bases). Germline assignment: CDR1 MNHNS and CDR2 SASEGT. V was clipped by 6 bases and J by 6 bases, with 9 bases between them. The CDR3 covers 12 residues. This chain's CDR3 is CASSQGFQPQHF. DNA for the CDR3: TGTGCCAGCAGCCAGGGGTTTCAGCCCCAGCATTTT.

This rearrangement joins TRBV19 to TRBJ2-3, with a possible D match to TRBD2 (6 bases). V lost 2 bases to trimming and J lost 6 bases, with 12 bases between them. This CDR3 has 14 residues. CDR1 is LNHDA and CDR2 is SQIVND in the germline V gene (reference sequence). The chain's CDR3 is CASSITGDWDTQYF. In nucleotides, the CDR3 is TGTGCCAGTAGTATAACGGGGGACTGGGATACGCAGTATTTT.

This clone has just one count. V is TRBV5-1 and J is TRBJ2-3; no firm D call. V was cut by 1 base and J by 5 bases, with 8 bases left in between. Germline V CDR1 and CDR2: SGHRS, YFSETQ. The CDR3 length is 13 residues. The chain's CDR3 is CASSLQNRDTQYF. The CDR3 DNA is TGCGCCAGCAGCTTGCAGAACCGAGATACGCAGTATTTT.

The J gene is TRBJ1-2, the V gene TRBV19; 9 bases are a match to TRBD1. The CDR3 has 15 residues. Per germline, CDR1 LNHDA and CDR2 SQIVND (reference sequence). Unmatched junction bases numbered 6, after V lost 3 bases and J lost 4 bases. The CDR3 reads CASSMDHRGPYGYTF. Here the CDR3 DNA reads TGTGCCAGTAGTATGGACCACAGGGGGCCCTATGGCTACACCTTC.

The chain couples TRBV5-1 to TRBJ2-1; 16 bases agree with TRBD2. The germline CDR1 and CDR2 sequences are SGHRS and YFSETQ. The V and J ends lost 2 bases and 12 bases, in that order; junction bases with no gene match: 8. The length of the CDR3 is 16 residues. The CDR3 sequence is CASSFTGTSGGAWQFF. The CDR3 coding sequence is TGCGCCAGCAGCTTCACCGGGACTAGCGGGGGGGCCTGGCAGTTCTTC.

The chain recombines TRBV7-9 with TRBJ1-1, with D possibly being TRBD1 (6 bases). Germline V lookup: CDR1 SEHNR, CDR2 FQNEAQ (reference sequence). CDR3 length equals 13 residues. V lost 5 bases to trimming and J lost 4 bases, with 11 bases between them. The CDR3 region is CASSPGQSTEAFF. CDR3 nucleotide sequence: TGTGCCAGCAGCCCCGGACAGAGCACTGAAGCTTTCTTT.

This clone was detected once. The chain uses TRBV5-1 and TRBJ2-7; 8 bases line up with TRBD1. This CDR3 is built from 13 residues. Trimming removed 7 bases from V and 3 bases from J; junction bases left unmatched: 6. From germline, CDR1 is SGHRS and CDR2 YFSETQ. This CDR3 reads CASATGEFYEQYF. The DNA of the CDR3 is TGCGCCAGCGCGACAGGGGAGTTCTACGAGCAGTACTTC. The complete variable domain, with remaining parts taken from reference TRBV5-1 and TRBJ2-7, reads KAGVTQTPRYLIKTRGQQVTLSCSPISGHRSVSWYQQTPGQGLQFLFEYFSETQRNKGNFPGRFSGRQFSNSRSEMNVSTLELGDSALYLCASATGEFYEQYFGPGTRLTVT.

This clone appeared a few times. The rearrangement links TRBV9 to TRBJ1-1; maybe TRBD1 (5 bases). This CDR3 is built from 15 residues. Germline CDR1 SGDLS, CDR2 YYNGEE. V was pared by 3 bases and J by 1 base, with 13 bases between. The CDR3 here is CASSGGDRGNTEAFF. CDR3 coding DNA: TGTGCCAGCAGCGGAGGAGATAGGGGGAACACTGAAGCTTTCTTT.

A word on this clone: Other DNA sequences of this sample code for an identical CDR3. V is TRBV9 and J is TRBJ2-2, with 7 bases aligning to TRBD1. V was pared by 3 bases and J by 4 bases, with 3 bases of the junction left unmatched. This CDR3 comprises 14 residues. Germline CDR1 is SGDLS and CDR2 is YYNGEE. The chain's CDR3 is CASSARQGTGELFF. DNA of the CDR3: TGTGCCAGCAGCGCCAGACAGGGCACCGGGGAGCTGTTTTTT.

V is TRBV2 and J is TRBJ1-6; D not resolved. Trimming removed 8 bases from V and 8 bases from J, with 10 bases in between. Germline V gene lookup returns CDR1 SNHLY and CDR2 FYNNEI. This CDR3 comprises 12 residues. DNA of the CDR3: TGTGCCAGCGGTAGTATGGATTCACCCCTCCACTTT. This gives the protein CASGSMDSPLHF. Full variable domain (missing parts from reference TRBV2 and TRBJ1-6): EPEVTQTPSHQVTQMGQEVILRCVPISNHLYFYWYRQILGQKVEFLVSFYNNEISEKSEIFDDQFSVERPDGSNFTLKIRSTKLEDSAMYFCASGSMDSPLHFGNGTRLTVT.

The J gene is TRBJ1-5, the V gene TRBV4-2; 9 bases agree with TRBD1. The CDR3 is made up of 16 amino acids. Germline V CDR1 and CDR2: LGHNA, YNFKEQ. With 1 base clipped from V and 1 base from J, the junction kept 2 bases outside the gene matches. The CDR3 loop is CASSQVGTGSNQPQHF. The DNA of the CDR3 is TGTGCCAGCAGCCAAGTTGGGACAGGGAGCAATCAGCCCCAGCATTTT.

The chain couples TRBV2 to TRBJ2-7, with D perhaps matching TRBD2 (6 bases). The V and J ends lost 6 bases and 2 bases respectively, with 11 bases between them. Germline CDR1 and CDR2: SNHLY and FYNNEI. The CDR3 has 13 amino acids. CDR3 sequence: CASRGLSPYEQYF. The CDR3 nucleotides read TGTGCCAGCAGGGGACTTTCTCCCTACGAGCAGTACTTC.

This chain joins TRBV19 and TRBJ1-2; TRBD1 is a possible D gene (6 bases). Germline lookup yields CDR1 LNHDA and CDR2 SQIVND (reference sequence). Trimming stripped 3 bases from V and 0 bases from J, with 11 bases between. CDR3 size: 15 residues. Here the CDR3 DNA reads TGTGCCAGTAGTATGGGGGCGGCATCTAACTATGGCTACACCTTC. It specifies CASSMGAASNYGYTF.

This clone was counted between two and nine times. This chain connects TRBV27 to TRBJ2-3, with 9 bases identical to TRBD2. This CDR3 has 17 residues. Germline lookup yields CDR1 MNHEY and CDR2 SMNVEV (reference sequence). Trimming at V came to 5 bases and at J to 2 bases, leaving 11 bases not matched to a gene. The CDR3 DNA reads TGTGCCAGCAGTCCCTTAGCGGGGGCGGCCCCCACAGATACGCAGTATTTT. This encodes CASSPLAGAAPTDTQYF.

J is TRBJ1-3 and V is TRBV5-6, with 10 nucleotides matching TRBD1. The CDR3 spans 16 residues. The V gene end was trimmed by 0 bases and the J gene end by 4 bases; junction bases not matched to a gene: 4. CDR1 and CDR2 from the germline V gene are SGHDT and YYEEEE. The CDR3 DNA follows: TGTGCCAGCAGCTTGGTGGGACAGGGGAGCGGAAACACCATATATTTT. Translated, it gives CASSLVGQGSGNTIYF.

The rearrangement uses TRBV18 and TRBJ2-6; D gene unclear. Trimming removed 5 bases from V and 0 bases from J, with 8 bases in between. CDR1 and CDR2 (germline): KGHSH, LQKENI. This CDR3 has 15 residues. CDR3 in amino acids: CASSGPVSGANVLTF. The CDR3 region has the DNA TGTGCCAGCTCAGGTCCGGTCTCTGGGGCCAACGTCCTGACTTTC.

CDR3 in amino acids: CASRTVVGEKLFF. CDR3 DNA: TGTGCCAGCCGGACAGTAGTTGGTGAAAAACTGTTTTTT. V usage is TRBV11-2 and J usage is TRBJ1-4; D might be TRBD1 (6 bases). Between the trimmed V and J ends, which lost 8 bases and 7 bases, there was a span of 14 bases. This CDR3 has 13 amino acids. Germline V gives CDR1 SGHAT, CDR2 FQNNGV. The whole variable domain, remainder taken from reference TRBV11-2 and TRBJ1-4, is EAGVAQSPRYKIIEKRQSVAFWCNPISGHATLYWYQQILGQGPKLLIQFQNNGVVDDSQLPKDRFSAERLKGVDSTLKIQPAKLEDSAVYLCASRTVVGEKLFFGSGTQLSVL.

V gene TRBV5-1 combines with J gene TRBJ1-1; D call uncertain. CDR1 and CDR2 from the germline V gene are SGHRS and YFSETQ. V was shortened by 0 bases and J by 4 bases, with 10 bases between the two germline ends. The CDR3 has 14 residues. The CDR3 spells CASSLGQEGTEAFF. As DNA, the CDR3 is TGCGCCAGCAGCTTGGGGCAGGAGGGCACTGAAGCTTTCTTT. The complete variable domain, with remaining parts taken from reference TRBV5-1 and TRBJ1-1, reads KAGVTQTPRYLIKTRGQQVTLSCSPISGHRSVSWYQQTPGQGLQFLFEYFSETQRNKGNFPGRFSGRQFSNSRSEMNVSTLELGDSALYLCASSLGQEGTEAFFGQGTRLTVV.

The V gene is TRBV27, the J gene TRBJ1-5, with D hard to call. The CDR3 is 15 residues long. Trimming left V 3 bases short and J 7 bases short, with 16 bases between. CDR1 MNHEY and CDR2 SMNVEV come from the germline V gene (reference sequence). The CDR3 bases are TGTGCCAGCAGTTTTGGGAACGGCCCGGGGCAGCCCCAGCATTTT. Translation: CASSFGNGPGQPQHF.